This T cell receptor (beta chain) derives from a study of CD8 T cells in ankylosing spondylitis. The germline gives CDR1 DFQATT, CDR2 SNEGSKA (reference sequence). Between the trimmed V and J ends, which lost 6 bases and 4 bases, there was a span of 12 bases. CDR3 length: 12 residues. One entry per CDR3 protein results from TCRdb running MiXCR on the 5' RACE reads. The top ten clones hold roughly 0.6% of a sample with 250,000 or so distinct CDR3 sequences, 20% to 30% of them seen once. On this clonotype itself: What it binds is not known.

Study findings and constraints: A TCR beta motif made of several highly homologous variants seemed typical of ankylosing spondylitis blood. Researchers reportedly found disease-linked clones significantly enriched in matched ankylosing spondylitis synovial fluid.

This TCR was sampled from a male donor with ankylosing spondylitis or in good health (not recorded which). The chain couples TRBV20-1 to TRBJ1-1; weak D call: TRBD1 (5 bases). The sequenced material came from blood, either unsorted or a sorted T cell fraction (not recorded which). The CDR3 DNA follows: TGCAGTGCCCGCCGAGGGGTCACTGAAGCTTTCTTT. It specifies CSARRGVTEAFF.